Reported below is one T cell receptor beta chain. Its antigen is unidentified. This entry belongs to a study of T cell repertoires in cytomegalovirus infection. General study findings and limits: HLA-C-restricted CMV clonotypes gave the most frequent clonotype in two of eight donors. People with CMV and the relevant HLA were identified by cumulative public TCR beta family frequency.

TCRdb passed the reads through MiXCR, listing each CDR3 protein once. The profile shows a few hundred thousand distinct CDR3 sequences, more than 15% of them singletons. The V and J ends lost 1 base and 5 bases respectively, with 17 bases between them. The CDR3 has 17 residues. Germline V gives CDR1 SGHDN, CDR2 FVKESK. This chain links TRBV14 with TRBJ1-4, with a possible D match to TRBD1 (5 bases). The receptor comes from a human donor in good health (CMV status not recorded). Some clones in this sample may be carry-over from other donors' samples. The sample consisted of CD8+ T cells from PBMCs. The CDR3, as DNA: TGTGCCAGCAGCCAAGGCGTTTGGGGCCACCGGAATGAAAAACTGTTTTTT. This translates into CASSQGVWGHRNEKLFF.